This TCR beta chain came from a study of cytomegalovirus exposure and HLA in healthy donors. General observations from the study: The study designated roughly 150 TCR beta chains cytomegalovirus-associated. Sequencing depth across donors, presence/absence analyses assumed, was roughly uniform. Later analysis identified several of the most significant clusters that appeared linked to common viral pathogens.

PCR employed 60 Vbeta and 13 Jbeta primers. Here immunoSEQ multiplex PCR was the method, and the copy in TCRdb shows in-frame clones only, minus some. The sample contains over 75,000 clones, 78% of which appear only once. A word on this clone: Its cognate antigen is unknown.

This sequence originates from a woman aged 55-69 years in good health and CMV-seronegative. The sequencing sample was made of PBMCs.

CDR3 bases: TGTGCCAGCACTCCCCGCACAGGGGTTGCAACTAATGAAAAACTGTTTTTT. Protein sequence: CASTPRTGVATNEKLFF. The chain couples TRBV28 to TRBJ1-4; 7 bases fit TRBD1. The CDR3 loop spans 17 amino acids. J gave up 0 bases and V 7 bases, and 11 bases lay outside the gene matches. CDR1 and CDR2 from the germline V gene are MDHEN and SYDVKM.